Sequencing of this TCR beta chain was carried out in a study of kidney transplant recipient with SARS-CoV-2 infection. Each CDR3 protein gets one entry after TCRdb re-called the reads with MiXCR. The sample consists of under 250,000 distinct CDR3 sequences, about 28% of them appearing once. Trimming took 2 bases from V and 10 from J; bases not matched to a gene: 9. Germline CDR1 and CDR2: LNHDA and SQIVND (reference sequence). There are 15 residues in the CDR3. This TCR was recovered from a young adult male patient who had COVID-19 and was a kidney transplant recipient. Among the T cells, some may be from the graft donor. The starting material was a blood sample, obtained at baseline and between days 110 and 120 from a kidney transplant recipient. V usage is TRBV19 and J usage is TRBJ2-1; 9 bases are shared with TRBD1. The CDR3 sequence: CASSISSDRGLEQFF. CDR3 nucleotide sequence: TGTGCCAGTAGTATATCTTCGGACAGGGGACTGGAGCAGTTCTTC. Using reference TRBV19 and TRBJ2-1 for the parts outside the CDR3, the full variable domain is DGGITQSPKYLFRKEGQNVTLSCEQNLNHDAMYWYRQDPGQGLRLIYYSQIVNDFQKGDIAEGYSVSREKKESFPLTVTSAQKNPTAFYLCASSISSDRGLEQFFGPGTRLTVL.